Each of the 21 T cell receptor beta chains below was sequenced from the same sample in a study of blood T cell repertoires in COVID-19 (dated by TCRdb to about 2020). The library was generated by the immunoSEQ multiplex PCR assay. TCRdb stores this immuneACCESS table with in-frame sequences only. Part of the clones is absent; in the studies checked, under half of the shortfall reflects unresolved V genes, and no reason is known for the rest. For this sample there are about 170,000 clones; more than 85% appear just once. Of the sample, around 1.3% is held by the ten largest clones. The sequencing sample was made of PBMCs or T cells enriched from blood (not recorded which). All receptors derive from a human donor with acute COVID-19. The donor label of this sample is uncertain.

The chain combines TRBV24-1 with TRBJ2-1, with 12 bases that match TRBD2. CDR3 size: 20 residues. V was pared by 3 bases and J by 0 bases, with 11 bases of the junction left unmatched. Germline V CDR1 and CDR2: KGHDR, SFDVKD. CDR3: CATSDPSGGAGKSSYNEQFF. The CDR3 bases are TGTGCCACCAGTGATCCTAGCGGGGGGGCCGGGAAAAGCTCCTACAATGAGCAGTTCTTC.

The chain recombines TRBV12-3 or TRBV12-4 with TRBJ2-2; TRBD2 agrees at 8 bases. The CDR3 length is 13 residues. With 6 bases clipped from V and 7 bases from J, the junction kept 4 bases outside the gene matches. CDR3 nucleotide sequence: TGTGCCAGCAGACCCGGGGGGGGCGGGGAGCTGTTTTTT. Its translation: CASRPGGGGELFF.

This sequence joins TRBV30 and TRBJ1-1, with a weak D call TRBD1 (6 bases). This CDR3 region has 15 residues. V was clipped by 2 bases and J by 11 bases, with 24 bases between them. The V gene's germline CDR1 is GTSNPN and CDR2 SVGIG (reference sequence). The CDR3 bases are TGTGCCTGGAGTCAACCCGGGGGGGCAGGTATTGTCGCTTTCTTT. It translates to CAWSQPGGAGIVAFF.

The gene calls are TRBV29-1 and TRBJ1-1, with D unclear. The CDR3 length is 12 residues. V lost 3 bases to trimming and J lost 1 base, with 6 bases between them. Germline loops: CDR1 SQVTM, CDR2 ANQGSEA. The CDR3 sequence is CSVETQNTEAFF. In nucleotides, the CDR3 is TGCAGCGTTGAGACACAGAACACTGAAGCTTTCTTT.

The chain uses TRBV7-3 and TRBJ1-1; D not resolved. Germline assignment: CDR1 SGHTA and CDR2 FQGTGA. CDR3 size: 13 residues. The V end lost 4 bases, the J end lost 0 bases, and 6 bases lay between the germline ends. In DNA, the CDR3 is TGTGCCAGCAGCTCTATGATGAACACTGAAGCTTTCTTT. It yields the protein CASSSMMNTEAFF.

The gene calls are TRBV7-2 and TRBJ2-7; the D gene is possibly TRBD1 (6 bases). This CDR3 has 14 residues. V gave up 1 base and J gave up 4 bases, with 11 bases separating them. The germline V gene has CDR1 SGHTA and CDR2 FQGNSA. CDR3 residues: CASSLEGVSYEQYF. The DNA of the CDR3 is TGTGCCAGCAGCTTAGAGGGGGTTAGTTACGAGCAGTACTTC.

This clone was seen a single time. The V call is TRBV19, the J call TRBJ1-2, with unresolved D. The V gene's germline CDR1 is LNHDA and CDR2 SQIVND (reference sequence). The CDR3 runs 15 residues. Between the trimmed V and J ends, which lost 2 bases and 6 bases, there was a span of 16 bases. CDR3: CASSIKSQSFHGYTF. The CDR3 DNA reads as TGTGCCAGTAGTATAAAATCCCAGTCATTCCATGGCTACACCTTC.

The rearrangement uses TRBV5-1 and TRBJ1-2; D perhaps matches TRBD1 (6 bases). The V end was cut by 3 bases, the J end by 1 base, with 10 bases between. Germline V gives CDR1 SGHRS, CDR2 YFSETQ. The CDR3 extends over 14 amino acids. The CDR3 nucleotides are TGCGCCAGCAGCTCTGACAGGATTAACTATGGCTACACCTTC. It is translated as CASSSDRINYGYTF.

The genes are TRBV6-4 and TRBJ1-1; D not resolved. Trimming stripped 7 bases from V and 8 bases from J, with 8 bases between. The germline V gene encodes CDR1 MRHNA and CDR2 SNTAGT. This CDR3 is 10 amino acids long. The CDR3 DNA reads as TGTGCCAGCAACGGGGAGGAAGCTTTCTTT. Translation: CASNGEEAFF.

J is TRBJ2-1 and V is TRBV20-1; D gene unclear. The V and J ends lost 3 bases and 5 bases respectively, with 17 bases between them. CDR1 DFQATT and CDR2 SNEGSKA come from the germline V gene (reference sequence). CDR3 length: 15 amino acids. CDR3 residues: CSASKHPVAHNEQFF. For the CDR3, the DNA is TGCAGTGCTAGTAAGCACCCCGTTGCCCACAATGAGCAGTTCTTC.

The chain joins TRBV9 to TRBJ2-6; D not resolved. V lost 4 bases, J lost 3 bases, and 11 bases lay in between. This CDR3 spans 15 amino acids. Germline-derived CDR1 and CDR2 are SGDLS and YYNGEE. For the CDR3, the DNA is TGTGCCAGCAGCTCCGGAGCTGGTGGGGCCAACGTCCTGACTTTC. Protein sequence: CASSSGAGGANVLTF. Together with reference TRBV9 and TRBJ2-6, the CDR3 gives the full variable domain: DSGVTQTPKHLITATGQRVTLRCSPRSGDLSVYWYQQSLDQGLQFLIQYYNGEERAKGNILERFSAQQFPDLHSELNLSSLELGDSALYFCASSSGAGGANVLTFGAGSRLTVL.

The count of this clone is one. CDR3: CASSPTGISNQPQHF. The CDR3 region has the DNA TGTGCCAGCAGCCCCACAGGGATAAGCAATCAGCCCCAGCATTTT. The chain recombines TRBV3-1 (or the pseudogene TRBV3-2) with TRBJ1-5; D possibly corresponds to TRBD1 (6 bases). Trimming left V 4 bases short and J 1 base short, with 11 bases between. CDR3 length: 15 amino acids. Germline V gene lookup returns CDR1 LGHDT and CDR2 YNNKEL (reference sequence).

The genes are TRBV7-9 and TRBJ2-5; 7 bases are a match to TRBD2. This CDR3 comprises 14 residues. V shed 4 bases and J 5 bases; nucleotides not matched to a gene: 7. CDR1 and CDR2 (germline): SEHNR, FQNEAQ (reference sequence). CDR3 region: CASSSIGGGETQYF. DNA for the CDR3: TGTGCCAGCAGCTCAATTGGGGGAGGGGAGACCCAGTACTTC. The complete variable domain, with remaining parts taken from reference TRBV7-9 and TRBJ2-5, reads DTGVSQNPRHKITKRGQNVTFRCDPISEHNRLYWYRQTLGQGPEFLTYFQNEAQLEKSRLLSDRFSAERPKGSFSTLEIQRTEQGDSAMYLCASSSIGGGETQYFGPGTRLLVL.

CDR3: CASTHAGGGYTF. In DNA form, the CDR3 reads TGTGCCAGCACTCACGCGGGGGGTGGCTACACCTTC. The chain has TRBV6-5 and TRBJ1-2; perhaps TRBD1 as D (5 bases). Deletions cut 7 bases from V and 7 bases from J, with 13 bases between. The germline gives CDR1 MNHEY, CDR2 SVGAGI. The CDR3 extends over 12 amino acids.

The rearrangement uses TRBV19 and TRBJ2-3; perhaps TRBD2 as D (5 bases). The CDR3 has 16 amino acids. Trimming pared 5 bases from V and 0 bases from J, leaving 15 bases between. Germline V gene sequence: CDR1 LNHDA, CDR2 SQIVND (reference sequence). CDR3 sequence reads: CASSAPVGGSTDTQYF. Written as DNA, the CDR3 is TGTGCCAGTAGTGCTCCCGTTGGAGGAAGCACAGATACGCAGTATTTT.

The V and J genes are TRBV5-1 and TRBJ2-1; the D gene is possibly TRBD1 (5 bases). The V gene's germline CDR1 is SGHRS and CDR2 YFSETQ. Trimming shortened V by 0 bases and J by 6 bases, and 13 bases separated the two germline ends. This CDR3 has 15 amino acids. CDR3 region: CASSLEGRNSNEQFF. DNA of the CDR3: TGCGCCAGCAGCTTGGAGGGGCGAAATAGCAATGAGCAGTTCTTC.

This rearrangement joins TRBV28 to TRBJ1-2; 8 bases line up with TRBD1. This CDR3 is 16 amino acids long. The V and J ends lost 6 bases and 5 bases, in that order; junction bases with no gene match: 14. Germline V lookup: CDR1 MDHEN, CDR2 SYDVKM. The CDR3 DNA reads TGTGCCAGCAGCTCCATCCTCAGACAGGGGCCTTATGGCTACACCTTC. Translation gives CASSSILRQGPYGYTF.

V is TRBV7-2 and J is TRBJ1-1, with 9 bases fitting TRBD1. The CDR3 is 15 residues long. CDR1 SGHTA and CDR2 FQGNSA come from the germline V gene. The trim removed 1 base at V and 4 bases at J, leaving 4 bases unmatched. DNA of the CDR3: TGTGCCAGCAGCTTAGACGGGACAGGGCTCACTGAAGCTTTCTTT. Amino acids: CASSLDGTGLTEAFF.

Here the CDR3 reads CASSLGLEARQYF. The CDR3 DNA follows: TGTGCCAGCAGCTTAGGACTGGAGGCAAGGCAGTATTTT. V and J are TRBV7-9 and TRBJ2-3; the D gene is possibly TRBD2 (5 bases). CDR1 is SEHNR and CDR2 is FQNEAQ in the germline V gene (reference sequence). This CDR3 has 13 amino acids. The V end lost 1 base, the J end lost 11 bases, and 13 bases lay between the germline ends.

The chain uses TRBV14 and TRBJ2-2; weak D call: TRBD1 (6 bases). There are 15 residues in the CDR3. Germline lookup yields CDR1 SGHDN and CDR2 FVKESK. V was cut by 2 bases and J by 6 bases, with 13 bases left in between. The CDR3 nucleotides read TGTGCCAGCAGCCAAAATCTTGACAGGTCCGGGGAGCTGTTTTTT. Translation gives CASSQNLDRSGELFF. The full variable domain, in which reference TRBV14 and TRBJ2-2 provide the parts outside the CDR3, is EAGVTQFPSHSVIEKGQTVTLRCDPISGHDNLYWYRRVMGKEIKFLLHFVKESKQDESGMPNNRFLAERTGGTYSTLKVQPAELEDSGVYFCASSQNLDRSGELFFGEGSRLTVL.

The CDR3 is CSVEDSSDRGGYEQYF. DNA of the CDR3: TGCAGCGTTGAAGATAGTAGCGACAGGGGGGGGTACGAGCAGTACTTC. V is TRBV29-1 and J is TRBJ2-7; 9 bases are shared with TRBD1. The CDR3 spans 16 residues. The ends lost 0 bases at V and 4 bases at J; junction bases unmatched: 10. Germline loops: CDR1 SQVTM, CDR2 ANQGSEA.